The 20 T cell receptor beta chains below were found in one sample sequenced in a study of shared clonotypes between healthy human individuals. Repertoires were generated with immunoSEQ multiplex PCR, while TCRdb's copy carries only in-frame clones and drops some. The sample consists of approximately 2.4 million clones, 90% to 96% of them appearing once. Sequenced material: naive CD4+ T cells sorted from blood. This sample's subset: CD45RA+ positively selected. These receptors were obtained from a young man in good health.

This rearrangement joins TRBV2 to TRBJ2-5; a weak D match, TRBD1 (6 bases). V was pared by 8 bases and J by 4 bases, with 17 bases between. Germline assignment: CDR1 SNHLY and CDR2 FYNNEI. This CDR3 has 14 amino acids. CDR3 DNA: TGTGCCAGCCAGTGGGACAAAACGTCAGAGACCCAGTACTTC. This translates into CASQWDKTSETQYF.

As regards this clone: The sample holds other DNA sequences that translate to the same CDR3. The J gene is TRBJ1-6, the V gene TRBV15, with a tentative D call TRBD1 (5 bases). V shed 5 bases and J shed 9 bases, with 11 bases lying between them. This CDR3 contains 13 residues. Germline CDR1 and CDR2: LNHNV and YYDKDF (reference sequence). CDR3 in amino acids: CATSRGVGSPLHF. CDR3 in DNA: TGTGCCACCAGCCGGGGCGTGGGTTCACCCCTCCACTTT.

As for this clone: Germline and junction disagree at one end, which may indicate a read error. The chain employs TRBV7-7 and TRBJ2-5; D may match TRBD1 or TRBD2 (5 bases each). Germline V CDR1 and CDR2: SSHAT, FNYEAQ (reference sequence). CDR3 length equals 15 residues. As DNA, the CDR3 is TGTGCTAGCAGCTTTTATTGGGGAGAGGGGGAGACCCAGTACTTC. Translation gives CASSFYWGEGETQYF.

A word on this clone: One end of the junction fails to match germline, which may point to a read error. The rearrangement uses TRBV7-7 and TRBJ1-5; 8 bases match TRBD1. The CDR3 has 15 residues. In germline, CDR1 is SSHAT, CDR2 FNYEAQ (reference sequence). CDR3 amino acids: CASSGQGRGNQPQHF. CDR3 bases: TGTGCTAGCAGTGGACAGGGTAGGGGCAATCAGCCCCAGCATTTT. The whole variable domain, filled in from reference TRBV7-7 and TRBJ1-5, reads GAGVSQSPRYKVTKRGQDVTLRCDPISSHATLYWYQQALGQGPEFLTYFNYEAQPDKSGLPSDRFSAERPEGSISTLTIQRTEQRDSAMYRCASSGQGRGNQPQHFGDGTRLSIL.

The chain is built from TRBV6-5 and TRBJ2-7, with 9 bases identical to TRBD1. J gave up 5 bases and V 0 bases, and 5 bases lay outside the gene matches. Germline CDR1 reads MNHEY; CDR2 reads SVGAGI. The CDR3 extends over 15 amino acids. The DNA of the CDR3 is TGTGCCAGCAGTTACTCGTGGGGACAGGGCCACGAGCAGTACTTC. This encodes CASSYSWGQGHEQYF.

CDR3 in DNA: TGTGCCAGCTCACCATGGGGGGGCTCGAACACCGGGGAGCTGTTTTTT. Translating gives CASSPWGGSNTGELFF. The gene calls are TRBV18 and TRBJ2-2; perhaps TRBD2 as D (7 bases). Germline V lookup: CDR1 KGHSH, CDR2 LQKENI. CDR3 size: 16 residues. Trimming left V 2 bases short and J 0 bases short, with 10 bases between. The full variable domain, rest sourced from reference TRBV18 and TRBJ2-2, is NAGVMQNPRHLVRRRGQEARLRCSPMKGHSHVYWYRQLPEEGLKFMVYLQKENIIDESGMPKERFSAEFPKEGPSILRIQQVVRGDSAAYFCASSPWGGSNTGELFFGEGSRLTVL.

The chain links TRBV27 to TRBJ2-7; 10 nucleotides line up with TRBD2. This CDR3 has 17 amino acids. J was trimmed by 3 bases and V by 3 bases; bases with no gene match: 11. The germline gives CDR1 MNHEY, CDR2 SMNVEV (reference sequence). The CDR3 DNA reads as TGTGCCAGCAGTTTCGTCCTATCTAGCGGGAGTGGCTACGAGCAGTACTTC. It encodes CASSFVLSSGSGYEQYF.

This chain uses TRBV5-1 with TRBJ2-2; TRBD2 agrees at 8 bases. CDR3 length: 17 amino acids. After removal of 1 base from V and 4 bases from J, the junction contained 9 bases not matched to a gene. The germline V gene has CDR1 SGHRS and CDR2 YFSETQ. The CDR3 here is CASSLPPSGGPTGELFF. The CDR3 DNA reads TGCGCCAGCAGCTTGCCCCCCAGCGGGGGCCCCACCGGGGAGCTGTTTTTT.

This chain links TRBV5-4 with TRBJ2-4; D is uncertain. The CDR3 contains 14 residues. Germline V gives CDR1 SGHNT, CDR2 YYREEE (reference sequence). Trimming shortened V by 3 bases and J by 6 bases, and 13 bases separated the two germline ends. This CDR3 is CASSSPTDLNIQYF. CDR3 DNA: TGTGCCAGCAGCTCGCCCACAGACCTAAACATTCAGTACTTC.

This clone was recorded once. The chain links TRBV18 to TRBJ2-1; weak D call: TRBD2 (7 bases). The germline gives CDR1 KGHSH, CDR2 LQKENI. The CDR3 totals 14 residues. V was shortened by 0 bases and J by 8 bases, with 11 bases between the two germline ends. The CDR3 bases are TGTGCCAGCTCACCACCGGGGGGGGGCGATGAGCAGTTCTTC. It is translated as CASSPPGGGDEQFF.

The V call is TRBV27, the J call TRBJ2-3; tentatively, D is TRBD1 or TRBD2 (5 bases each). V lost 2 bases, J lost 3 bases, and 21 bases lay in between. The CDR3 contains 18 residues. Germline values: CDR1 MNHEY, CDR2 SMNVEV (reference sequence). As DNA, the CDR3 is TGTGCCAGCAGTTTACGGCCCTACTTACGGGGCATTACAGATACGCAGTATTTT. This gives the protein CASSLRPYLRGITDTQYF.

This clone was seen a single time. The rearrangement joins TRBV7-9 to TRBJ1-5; 7 nucleotides line up with TRBD1. Germline V gene lookup returns CDR1 SEHNR and CDR2 FQNEAQ (reference sequence). V shed 5 bases and J 0 bases; nucleotides not matched to a gene: 4. This CDR3 spans 15 amino acids. CDR3 region: CASSLGQDSNQPQHF. In DNA, the CDR3 is TGTGCCAGCAGCCTCGGACAGGATAGCAATCAGCCCCAGCATTTT.

The V call is TRBV5-1, the J call TRBJ2-7; no reliable D call. The germline V gene encodes CDR1 SGHRS and CDR2 YFSETQ. This CDR3 has 14 amino acids. Trimming left V 0 bases short and J 2 bases short, with 9 bases between. The CDR3, as DNA: TGCGCCAGCAGCTTGGGGGCCCCACCCTACGAGCAGTACTTC. Amino acids: CASSLGAPPYEQYF.

This clone turned up a few times. The chain couples TRBV28 to TRBJ1-2, with TRBD1 matching 8 bases. This CDR3 has 15 residues. The V gene end was trimmed by 2 bases and the J gene end by 2 bases; junction bases not matched to a gene: 4. CDR1 is MDHEN, CDR2 SYDVKM, per germline. Written as DNA, the CDR3 is TGTGCCAGCAGTTTACTGACAGGGGCGAACTATGGCTACACCTTC. Amino acids: CASSLLTGANYGYTF.

V is TRBV5-4 and J is TRBJ2-7; TRBD2 matches at 8 bases. Looked up from germline, CDR1 is SGHNT and CDR2 is YYREEE (reference sequence). The CDR3 spans 15 residues. J lost 7 bases, V lost 4 bases, and 13 bases had no gene match. CDR3 region: CASSPATGGLEEQYF. The CDR3, as DNA: TGTGCCAGCAGCCCGGCGACGGGGGGGCTCGAAGAGCAGTACTTC.

This chain joins TRBV15 and TRBJ2-1; 10 bases map to TRBD2. CDR3 size: 17 residues. The germline gives CDR1 LNHNV, CDR2 YYDKDF (reference sequence). The V gene end was trimmed by 3 bases and the J gene end by 7 bases; junction bases not matched to a gene: 12. CDR3 residues: CATSSAQREGRGNEQFF. The CDR3 region has the DNA TGTGCCACCAGCAGCGCCCAGCGGGAGGGCCGAGGAAATGAGCAGTTCTTC. Using reference TRBV15 and TRBJ2-1 for the parts outside the CDR3, the full variable domain is DAMVIQNPRYQVTQFGKPVTLSCSQTLNHNVMYWYQQKSSQAPKLLFHYYDKDFNNEADTPDNFQSRRPNTSFCFLDIRSPGLGDTAMYLCATSSAQREGRGNEQFFGPGTRLTVL.

The chain carries TRBV15 and TRBJ2-2; no clear D. This CDR3 spans 17 amino acids. Germline V lookup: CDR1 LNHNV, CDR2 YYDKDF (reference sequence). V was pared by 0 bases and J by 4 bases, with 15 bases between. CDR3 nucleotides: TGTGCCACCAGCAGAGATCTGCGCTCTGGGGTCACCGGGGAGCTGTTTTTT. Residues: CATSRDLRSGVTGELFF.

J is TRBJ2-1 and V is TRBV5-4; 10 nucleotides line up with TRBD1. The CDR3 totals 16 residues. The V and J ends lost 1 base and 4 bases, in that order; junction bases with no gene match: 5. Per the germline V gene, CDR1 is SGHNT and CDR2 is YYREEE (reference sequence). The CDR3 reads CASSLSRDRGYNEQFF. The DNA of the CDR3 is TGTGCCAGCAGCTTGTCGCGGGACAGGGGTTACAATGAGCAGTTCTTC.

This CDR3 is CASSPPGTPGGPGQPQHF. In DNA, the CDR3 is TGTGCCAGCTCACCACCAGGTACTCCCGGGGGGCCAGGTCAGCCCCAGCATTTT. The chain combines TRBV18 with TRBJ1-5; the D gene is possibly TRBD1 (6 bases). Trimming cost V 0 bases and J 6 bases, with 21 bases left between them. Looked up from germline, CDR1 is KGHSH and CDR2 is LQKENI. The CDR3 extends over 18 amino acids.

This rearrangement joins TRBV4-3 to TRBJ2-1; 10 bases align to TRBD2. This CDR3 contains 16 residues. J was trimmed by 6 bases and V by 1 base; bases with no gene match: 6. CDR1 and CDR2 (germline): LGHNA, YSLEER. CDR3 region: CASSQGGSGRFNEQFF. The CDR3 DNA sequence: TGCGCCAGCAGCCAAGGAGGTAGCGGGAGGTTCAATGAGCAGTTCTTC.